This T cell receptor beta chain was documented in a study of T cell repertoires in cytomegalovirus infection. This clonotype has just a few counts. Its antigen is as yet unknown. One junction end does not reproduce the germline sequence, and a read error may be involved. The CDR3 extends over 15 amino acids. Study-wide findings and caveats: CMV-specific TCR beta clonotypes restricted by HLA-C dominated the ex vivo response.

One entry per CDR3 protein results from TCRdb running MiXCR on the reads. The table lists hundreds of thousands of distinct CDR3 sequences, 25% to 30% of them singletons, with 20% in the top ten. This material consisted of cultured PBMCs, taken from culture after CMV antigen stimulation. The chain links TRBV12-3 or TRBV12-4 to TRBJ1-1; the D is unclear. The origin of this receptor is a human donor in good health (CMV status not recorded). Some clones in this sample may be carry-over from other donors' samples. CDR3: CASSLLGRMEAELSF. Here the CDR3 DNA reads TGTGCCAGCAGTTTACTCGGCAGAATGGAAGCCGAGCTTTCTTTT.